This entry lists 28 T cell receptor beta chains sequenced from one sample in a study of OX40 agonist ivuxolimab in advanced cancers. Clones were sequenced by immunoSEQ multiplex PCR, and TCRdb holds only the in-frame ones, with some missing. This sample has more than 65,000 clones; about 82% occur once, and the top ten carry 5.5% to 7.5%. The starting material was CD4+ or CD8+ T cells sorted from blood, obtained in a trial of the OX40 agonist ivuxolimab. Receptor source: an adult with an advanced solid tumor such as melanoma, head and neck, liver or kidney cancer.

V and J are TRBV28 and TRBJ2-7; 8 bases line up with TRBD1. Germline V lookup: CDR1 MDHEN, CDR2 SYDVKM. CDR3 length equals 15 residues. Losses at the gene ends were 6 bases for V and 0 bases for J; bases not matched to a gene: 7. CDR3 amino acids: CASSGQGVLSYEQYF. The CDR3 DNA follows: TGTGCCAGCAGCGGACAGGGCGTTCTCTCCTACGAGCAGTACTTC.

The DNA for the CDR3 is TGTGCCAGCACCGATGAACGGAAGGTTTACCAGCCCCAGCATTTT. Protein sequence: CASTDERKVYQPQHF. This chain links TRBV6-1 with TRBJ1-5; D not certain. Germline lookup yields CDR1 MNHNS and CDR2 SASEGT. The CDR3 extends over 15 amino acids. V lost 7 bases to trimming and J lost 7 bases, with 20 bases between them.

The V gene is TRBV9, the J gene TRBJ2-1; D possibly matches TRBD1 or TRBD2 (6 bases each). Germline CDR1 and CDR2: SGDLS and YYNGEE. There are 15 residues in the CDR3. Trimming pared 7 bases from V and 8 bases from J, leaving 22 bases between. CDR3 protein: CASGIGGLSQDEQFF. CDR3 nucleotides: TGTGCCAGCGGCATAGGGGGACTGAGCCAGGATGAGCAGTTCTTC.

V is TRBV27 and J is TRBJ2-7; weak D call: TRBD2 (6 bases). The V gene's germline CDR1 is MNHEY and CDR2 SMNVEV (reference sequence). The CDR3 has 13 amino acids. V shed 4 bases and J shed 13 bases, with 20 bases lying between them. The CDR3 DNA is TGTGCCAGCAGTTACGGCCGGGGGATGGACATATACTTC. Protein product: CASSYGRGMDIYF.

V usage is TRBV15 and J usage is TRBJ1-1; 8 nucleotides line up with TRBD1. V dropped 5 bases and J dropped 1; count of bases not matched to a gene: 3. CDR3 length: 14 amino acids. The germline CDR1 and CDR2 sequences are LNHNV and YYDKDF (reference sequence). CDR3 sequence: CATSGDRGNTEAFF. DNA of the CDR3: TGTGCCACCAGCGGTGACAGGGGGAACACTGAAGCTTTCTTT. The complete variable domain, with remaining parts taken from reference TRBV15 and TRBJ1-1, reads DAMVIQNPRYQVTQFGKPVTLSCSQTLNHNVMYWYQQKSSQAPKLLFHYYDKDFNNEADTPDNFQSRRPNTSFCFLDIRSPGLGDTAMYLCATSGDRGNTEAFFGQGTRLTVV.

This clone has just a few counts. This chain connects TRBV9 to TRBJ2-1; 7 bases match TRBD2. J lost 0 bases, V lost 4 bases, and 13 bases had no gene match. CDR1 SGDLS and CDR2 YYNGEE come from the germline V gene. The CDR3 totals 18 residues. The CDR3 DNA follows: TGTGCCAGCAGCCAAAACCCGGGACTATCGAGCTCCTACAATGAGCAGTTCTTC. Amino acid sequence: CASSQNPGLSSSYNEQFF.

The chain employs TRBV19 and TRBJ2-4, with D possibly being TRBD1 or TRBD2 (5 bases each). There are 17 residues in the CDR3. The germline V gene encodes CDR1 LNHDA and CDR2 SQIVND (reference sequence). V was pared by 2 bases and J by 2 bases, with 16 bases between. CDR3 sequence: CASSIRRDGGTKNIQYF. Here the CDR3 DNA reads TGTGCCAGTAGTATAAGAAGGGATGGGGGTACCAAAAACATTCAGTACTTC.

The gene calls are TRBV7-2 and TRBJ1-2, with D uncertain. CDR3 length equals 12 residues. Trimming took 4 bases from V and 7 from J, leaving 10 bases between them. Germline V lookup: CDR1 SGHTA, CDR2 FQGNSA. The CDR3 spells CASSYGDPGYTF. CDR3 nucleotides: TGTGCCAGCAGCTACGGTGACCCTGGCTACACCTTC.

The rearrangement uses TRBV28 and TRBJ2-5; the D gene is possibly TRBD2 (6 bases). The V end lost 3 bases, the J end lost 5 bases, and 10 bases lay between the germline ends. The length of the CDR3 is 13 residues. Germline CDR1 MDHEN, CDR2 SYDVKM. The CDR3 protein is CASSFSGSETQYF. The CDR3 nucleotides read TGTGCCAGCAGTTTCTCCGGGAGTGAGACCCAGTACTTC.

The chain employs TRBV6-5 and TRBJ2-7; D is perhaps TRBD2 (6 bases). CDR3 length equals 14 residues. Germline V gene lookup returns CDR1 MNHEY and CDR2 SVGAGI. V gave up 4 bases and J gave up 7 bases, with 17 bases separating them. The CDR3 reads CASSSAGRGWEQYV. The CDR3 region has the DNA TGTGCCAGCAGTTCGGCGGGGAGAGGATGGGAGCAGTACGTC.

V usage is TRBV6-5 and J usage is TRBJ2-7; 7 nucleotides line up with TRBD1. CDR1 is MNHEY, CDR2 SVGAGI, per germline. J was trimmed by 3 bases and V by 4 bases; bases with no gene match: 3. The CDR3 runs to 13 residues. DNA for the CDR3: TGTGCCAGCAGTTGGGGACAGCGCTACGAGCAGTACTTC. This translates into CASSWGQRYEQYF.

This rearrangement joins TRBV7-9 to TRBJ1-3; weak D call: TRBD1 (6 bases). Trimming cost V 2 bases and J 2 bases, with 10 bases left between them. Germline lookup yields CDR1 SEHNR and CDR2 FQNEAQ (reference sequence). The CDR3 is 15 residues long. CDR3 in DNA: TGTGCCAGCAGCTTACCGACAGGCACTGGAAACACCATATATTTT. Translating gives CASSLPTGTGNTIYF.

The chain carries TRBV11-2 and TRBJ1-5, with D maybe TRBD1 (5 bases). The V and J ends lost 1 base and 4 bases respectively, with 5 bases between them. The CDR3 totals 13 residues. CDR1 and CDR2 from the germline V gene are SGHAT and FQNNGV. This chain's CDR3 is CASSLAGNQPQHF. The CDR3 DNA reads as TGTGCCAGCAGCTTAGCAGGGAATCAGCCCCAGCATTTT.

DNA of the CDR3: TGTGCCAGCAGTGAGGTCCAGGGAACTAATGAAAAACTGTTTTTT. Protein product: CASSEVQGTNEKLFF. J is TRBJ1-4 and V is TRBV25-1; D possibly corresponds to TRBD1 (5 bases). Germline CDR1 is MGHDK and CDR2 is SYGVNS. This CDR3 comprises 15 residues. Trimming removed 3 bases from V and 1 base from J, with 9 bases in between. Combining the CDR3 with reference TRBV25-1 and TRBJ1-4 gives the whole variable domain EADIYQTPRYLVIGTGKKITLECSQTMGHDKMYWYQQDPGMELHLIHYSYGVNSTEKGDLSSESTVSRIRTEHFPLTLESARPSHTSQYLCASSEVQGTNEKLFFGSGTQLSVL.

The gene calls are TRBV10-2 and TRBJ1-6, with D unclear. Per germline, CDR1 WSHSY and CDR2 SAAADI. The V end was cut by 11 bases, the J end by 1 base, with 15 bases between. The CDR3 sequence is 15 residues long. The CDR3 nucleotides are TGCGCCTGTCGTTTCCAGGAGTCCTATAATTCACCCCTCCACTTT. Translated: CACRFQESYNSPLHF.

This chain connects TRBV2 to TRBJ1-2; possible D gene TRBD1, 5 bases. The germline V gene encodes CDR1 SNHLY and CDR2 FYNNEI. The CDR3 is 15 residues long. V was shortened by 0 bases and J by 8 bases, with 16 bases between the two germline ends. In DNA, the CDR3 is TGTGCCAGCAGTGAAGCAGGGACCATGGTGGAAGGCTACACCTTC. Its protein product is CASSEAGTMVEGYTF.

The chain carries TRBV19 and TRBJ2-1; TRBD2 agrees at 12 bases. The CDR3 covers 17 residues. With V trimmed by 1 base and J by 5 bases, 6 bases remained unmatched. Germline CDR1 LNHDA, CDR2 SQIVND (reference sequence). The CDR3 here is CASSIATTSGGHNEQFF. CDR3 nucleotides: TGTGCCAGTAGTATAGCTACCACTAGCGGGGGGCACAATGAGCAGTTCTTC.

The J gene is TRBJ1-1, the V gene TRBV28, with 11 bases lining up with TRBD1. Germline trimming cut 5 bases from V and 3 bases from J; bases unmatched to any gene: 8. The CDR3 runs to 16 residues. The germline CDR1 and CDR2 sequences are MDHEN and SYDVKM. CDR3: CASSINPGQGDTEAFF. CDR3 DNA: TGTGCCAGCAGTATAAACCCGGGACAGGGGGACACTGAAGCTTTCTTT. Full variable domain (missing parts from reference TRBV28 and TRBJ1-1): DVKVTQSSRYLVKRTGEKVFLECVQDMDHENMFWYRQDPGLGLRLIYFSYDVKMKEKGDIPEGYSVSREKKERFSLILESASTNQTSMYLCASSINPGQGDTEAFFGQGTRLTVV.

This chain connects TRBV10-2 to TRBJ1-1; D perhaps matches TRBD1 (5 bases). CDR1 and CDR2 from the germline V gene are WSHSY and SAAADI. This CDR3 region has 13 residues. The V end was cut by 3 bases, the J end by 2 bases, with 7 bases between. CDR3: CASSEQANTEAFF. CDR3 DNA: TGCGCCAGCAGTGAACAGGCCAACACTGAAGCTTTCTTT.

J is TRBJ1-6 and V is TRBV6-6; D is undetermined. This CDR3 region has 16 residues. The germline V and J ends were trimmed by 2 bases and 8 bases, with 16 bases remaining between them. The germline gives CDR1 MNHNY, CDR2 SVGAGI (reference sequence). The DNA of the CDR3 is TGTGCCAGCAGTTACACACTAGACGGGCCGGATTCACCCCTCCACTTT. As protein: CASSYTLDGPDSPLHF.

This CDR3 reads CASSLQGAGYEQYV. CDR3 coding DNA: TGTGCCAGCAGCCTCCAGGGGGCGGGCTACGAGCAGTACGTC. V gene TRBV2 combines with J gene TRBJ2-7, with 8 bases identical to TRBD1. With V trimmed by 6 bases and J by 3 bases, 7 bases remained unmatched. CDR1 and CDR2 (germline): SNHLY, FYNNEI. This CDR3 region has 14 residues.

The rearrangement uses TRBV7-2 and TRBJ2-7, with D perhaps given as TRBD1 or TRBD2 (6 bases each). Germline assignment: CDR1 SGHTA and CDR2 FQGNSA. This CDR3 region has 15 residues. Trimming shortened V by 1 base and J by 6 bases, and 16 bases separated the two germline ends. Here the CDR3 reads CASSLGGASAREQYF. The CDR3 DNA sequence: TGTGCCAGCAGCTTAGGGGGGGCTAGCGCGCGCGAGCAGTACTTC. Together with reference TRBV7-2 and TRBJ2-7, the CDR3 gives the full variable domain: GAGVSQSPSNKVTEKGKDVELRCDPISGHTALYWYRQSLGQGLEFLIYFQGNSAPDKSGLPSDRFSAERTGGSVSTLTIQRTQQEDSAVYLCASSLGGASAREQYFGPGTRLTVT.

The chain employs TRBV5-4 and TRBJ1-1; D gene ambiguous. Germline V lookup: CDR1 SGHNT, CDR2 YYREEE (reference sequence). Trimming took off 4 bases at V and 2 bases at J, with 9 bases between the two ends. The CDR3 is 13 residues long. CDR3 DNA sequence: TGTGCCAGCAGCGAGGGAACCAACACTGAAGCTTTCTTT. It codes for CASSEGTNTEAFF.

This rearrangement joins TRBV18 to TRBJ2-3, with a tentative D call TRBD1 (5 bases). Germline V gene sequence: CDR1 KGHSH, CDR2 LQKENI. The CDR3 contains 15 residues. The germline V and J ends were trimmed by 1 base and 1 base, with 9 bases remaining between them. CDR3 amino acids: CASSPLQGGTDTQYF. CDR3 coding DNA: TGTGCCAGCTCACCACTTCAGGGTGGCACAGATACGCAGTATTTT.

This chain uses TRBV6-6 with TRBJ2-2; weak D call: TRBD1 (6 bases). The CDR3 sequence is 13 residues long. Germline CDR1 MNHNY, CDR2 SVGAGI (reference sequence). V gave up 9 bases and J gave up 1 base, with 9 bases separating them. The CDR3 loop is CASTGQNTGELFF. As DNA, the CDR3 is TGTGCCAGTACGGGACAGAACACCGGGGAGCTGTTTTTT.

J is TRBJ2-3 and V is TRBV28, with TRBD2 identical over 11 bases. This CDR3 spans 17 amino acids. Trimming at V came to 2 bases and at J to 5 bases, leaving 9 bases not matched to a gene. Per germline, CDR1 MDHEN and CDR2 SYDVKM. CDR3 loop: CASSLSASGGPGDTQYF. CDR3 DNA: TGTGCCAGCAGTTTAAGTGCTAGCGGGGGGCCAGGAGATACGCAGTATTTT.

V and J are TRBV6-1 and TRBJ1-5, with D possibly TRBD1 on 5 matching bases. V lost 5 bases and J lost 3, with 8 bases in between. The CDR3 spans 13 residues. Germline V gives CDR1 MNHNS, CDR2 SASEGT. CDR3 nucleotides: TGTGCCAGCAGTTGGGGCCCCAATCAGCCCCAGCATTTT. Its protein product is CASSWGPNQPQHF.

The V gene is TRBV27, the J gene TRBJ2-3; the D is unclear. Germline lookup yields CDR1 MNHEY and CDR2 SMNVEV (reference sequence). Trimming pared 3 bases from V and 1 base from J, leaving 5 bases between. This CDR3 is 13 amino acids long. DNA for the CDR3: TGTGCCAGCAGTTTTCTTGGCACAGATACGCAGTATTTT. Translation: CASSFLGTDTQYF.